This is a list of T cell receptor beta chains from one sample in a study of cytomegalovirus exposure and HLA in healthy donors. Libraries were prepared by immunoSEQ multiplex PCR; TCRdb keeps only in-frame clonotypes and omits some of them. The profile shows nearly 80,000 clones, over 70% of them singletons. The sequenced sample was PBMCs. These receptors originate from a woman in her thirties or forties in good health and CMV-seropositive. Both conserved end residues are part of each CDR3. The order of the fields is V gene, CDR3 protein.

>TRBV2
CASTETGGFTATNEKLFF
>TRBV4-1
CASSQGVTTEAFF
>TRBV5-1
CASSPDRTNQPQHF
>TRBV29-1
CSVGMAAAGNIQYF
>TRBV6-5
CASSYRSNQPQNF
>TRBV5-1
CASSGGATNYGYTF
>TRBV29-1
CSVEGQGGAEAFF
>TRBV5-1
CASSRWTSGGTSTDTQYF
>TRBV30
CAWSSLRMGRGEKLFF
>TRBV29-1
CSVGEGRRVATDTQYF
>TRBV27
CASSSPYRTGGYTF